Following are 10 T cell receptor beta chains from one sample sequenced in a study of regulatory T cells in long-lasting Graves disease. Assembly of TCR beta libraries relied on iRepertoire HTBI primers together with Arm-PCR of CDR3 regions. MiXCR, applied by TCRdb to the multiplex PCR reads, yields one record per CDR3 protein. The sample records approximately 400,000 distinct CDR3 sequences, over 12% being singletons. Time point meaning: newly diagnosed GD, antithyroid drugs for less than 3 months. Construction of the TCR library relied on RNA isolated from PBMCs. These data were likewise used in another study, on T cells in Graves' hyperthyroidism and ophthalmopathy.

Source: peripheral blood mononuclear cells (PBMCs), taken at new diagnosis, from a patient treated with antithyroid drugs. Source of these receptors: a woman in her forties with Graves disease.

This clonotype showed up many times. The chain combines TRBV20-1 with TRBJ2-7; 11 nucleotides match TRBD2. The CDR3 has 14 residues. Germline V gene data show CDR1 as DFQATT and CDR2 as SNEGSKA (reference sequence). After removal of 6 bases from V and 2 bases from J, the junction contained 6 bases not matched to a gene. The CDR3 spells CSAPLAGGAYEQYF. CDR3 bases: TGCAGTGCACCCTTAGCGGGAGGGGCCTACGAGCAGTACTTC.

The chain joins TRBV11-2 to TRBJ1-1, with 9 bases lining up with TRBD1. The CDR3 totals 15 residues. CDR1 is SGHAT and CDR2 is FQNNGV in the germline V gene. V was pared by 5 bases and J by 3 bases, with 7 bases of the junction left unmatched. CDR3 bases: TGTGCCAGCAGCCCCCGGACAGGGGCACACACTGAAGCTTTCTTT. This gives the protein CASSPRTGAHTEAFF. The whole variable domain, remainder taken from reference TRBV11-2 and TRBJ1-1, is EAGVAQSPRYKIIEKRQSVAFWCNPISGHATLYWYQQILGQGPKLLIQFQNNGVVDDSQLPKDRFSAERLKGVDSTLKIQPAKLEDSAVYLCASSPRTGAHTEAFFGQGTRLTVV.

This clonotype was counted at least ten times. The chain employs TRBV7-3 and TRBJ2-1, with D maybe TRBD2 (6 bases). Trimming removed 5 bases at V and 5 bases at J, with 16 bases between. This CDR3 region has 15 residues. In germline, CDR1 is SGHTA, CDR2 FQGTGA. The CDR3 coding sequence is TGTGCCAGCAGCGGCCCCCCGGGACTCCACAATGAGCAGTTCTTC. Protein sequence: CASSGPPGLHNEQFF.

V and J are TRBV20-1 and TRBJ1-2; D gene unclear. Trimming removed 2 bases from V and 2 bases from J, with 12 bases in between. CDR1 is DFQATT and CDR2 is SNEGSKA in the germline V gene (reference sequence). This CDR3 spans 14 amino acids. In DNA, the CDR3 is TGCAGTGCTAGAAGGGAGGGCCTCAACTATGGCTACACCTTC. This translates into CSARREGLNYGYTF.

The V call is TRBV6-5, the J call TRBJ1-4, with D perhaps matching TRBD1 (5 bases). This CDR3 is built from 13 residues. Germline V gives CDR1 MNHEY, CDR2 SVGAGI. V lost 0 bases and J lost 16, with 15 bases in between. CDR3 region: CASSYSGTGNGFF. DNA of the CDR3: TGTGCCAGCAGTTACTCTGGGACTGGCAACGGGTTTTTT.

This clonotype has only a few counts. This chain uses TRBV7-9 with TRBJ2-7; TRBD1 aligns across 7 bases. Germline V CDR1 and CDR2: SEHNR, FQNEAQ (reference sequence). The CDR3 is 16 amino acids. The junction had 10 bases not matched to a gene; V was cut back by 4 bases and J by 1 base. The CDR3, as DNA: TGTGCCAGCAGCTCTAAGGGGGCTTTAGGATCCTACGAGCAGTACTTC. The encoded protein is CASSSKGALGSYEQYF.

V gene TRBV28 combines with J gene TRBJ2-1; 15 bases match TRBD2. The trim removed 5 bases at V and 0 bases at J, leaving 5 bases unmatched. Germline V gene lookup returns CDR1 MDHEN and CDR2 SYDVKM. The CDR3 covers 18 residues. The CDR3 DNA sequence: TGTGCCAGCAGTCGGACTAGCGGGAGGGCCACCTCCTACAATGAGCAGTTCTTC. Amino acid sequence: CASSRTSGRATSYNEQFF.

This clonotype was picked up many times. This chain joins TRBV6-6 and TRBJ2-3; D unclear. CDR3 length: 17 residues. In germline, CDR1 is MNHNY, CDR2 SVGAGI (reference sequence). Trimming took off 0 bases at V and 1 base at J, with 14 bases between the two ends. The CDR3 DNA reads as TGTGCCAGCAGTTACTCGGTGAGGAGTGGTGGCACAGATACGCAGTATTTT. Its protein product is CASSYSVRSGGTDTQYF.

The chain has TRBV29-1 and TRBJ2-7; D is unclear. The CDR3 consists of 13 residues. V lost 2 bases, J lost 1 base, and 9 bases lay in between. CDR1 SQVTM and CDR2 ANQGSEA come from the germline V gene. As DNA, the CDR3 is TGCAGCGTTGAATTGGATGAATCCTACGAGCAGTACTTC. This encodes CSVELDESYEQYF.

A word on this clonotype: The junction shows a germline mismatch at one end, possibly a read error. This chain links TRBV29-1 with TRBJ2-1; 9 bases align to TRBD1. The CDR3 contains 10 residues. Per germline, CDR1 SQVTM and CDR2 ANQGSEA. This chain's CDR3 is CSDAGTGSNF. The CDR3 DNA reads TGCAGCGACGCCGGGACAGGGTCTAACTTC.